Shown below are 19 T cell receptor beta chains from a single sample sequenced in a study of blood T cell repertoires in COVID-19. TCRdb's copy holds only in-frame clones and misses some; the assay was immunoSEQ multiplex PCR. There are about 61,000 clones in the sample; 90% to 95% occur only once, and roughly 8.6% lies in the top ten. Sample: peripheral blood. The receptor source for this set is a human donor in a cohort sampled during active COVID-19.

The V and J genes are TRBV27 and TRBJ2-7; D not certain. The CDR3 extends over 13 amino acids. Germline-derived CDR1 and CDR2 are MNHEY and SMNVEV (reference sequence). The V and J ends lost 0 bases and 2 bases respectively, with 5 bases between them. CDR3 sequence: CASSLSRAYEQYF. The CDR3, as DNA: TGTGCCAGCAGTTTATCACGGGCCTACGAGCAGTACTTC.

The CDR3 nucleotides are TGTGCCAGCAGTACCAATCGACAGGGGGGGGCAGAGACCCAGTACTTC. This translates into CASSTNRQGGAETQYF. V and J are TRBV28 and TRBJ2-5; 9 nucleotides line up with TRBD1. This CDR3 is 16 amino acids long. J lost 4 bases, V lost 5 bases, and 11 bases had no gene match. CDR1 is MDHEN and CDR2 is SYDVKM in the germline V gene.

The J gene is TRBJ2-7, the V gene TRBV5-1, with 11 bases fitting TRBD1. Germline CDR1 SGHRS, CDR2 YFSETQ. With V trimmed by 4 bases and J by 2 bases, 5 bases remained unmatched. The CDR3 consists of 15 residues. The CDR3: CASSRAGQGAYEQYF. CDR3 in DNA: TGCGCCAGCAGCAGGGCGGGACAGGGGGCCTACGAGCAGTACTTC.

The chain recombines TRBV15 with TRBJ2-1; TRBD1 matches 10 bases. Germline CDR1 LNHNV, CDR2 YYDKDF (reference sequence). J lost 7 bases, V lost 0 bases, and 9 bases had no gene match. CDR3 length equals 17 residues. The CDR3 loop is CATSRDLTGGNYNEQFF. CDR3 sequence (DNA): TGTGCCACCAGCAGAGATCTGACAGGGGGCAACTATAATGAGCAGTTCTTC.

The chain is built from TRBV15 and TRBJ2-5, with 10 nucleotides matching TRBD2. Germline V gene data show CDR1 as LNHNV and CDR2 as YYDKDF (reference sequence). V shed 9 bases and J 2 bases; nucleotides not matched to a gene: 3. The CDR3 spans 13 residues. Here the CDR3 reads CATSGGIQETQYF. The CDR3 nucleotides read TGTGCCACTAGCGGGGGGATTCAAGAGACCCAGTACTTC.

The V gene is TRBV30, the J gene TRBJ2-3; a weak D match, TRBD2 (5 bases). V was pared by 0 bases and J by 8 bases, with 9 bases between. Germline CDR1 GTSNPN, CDR2 SVGIG (reference sequence). The CDR3 consists of 12 residues. CDR3: CAWSVQRLTQYF. The DNA for the CDR3 is TGTGCCTGGAGTGTACAGCGGCTTACGCAGTATTTT.

V usage is TRBV5-8 and J usage is TRBJ1-2; D unclear. CDR1 and CDR2 (germline): SGHTS, YDEGEE. This CDR3 spans 14 amino acids. V lost 0 bases to trimming and J lost 8 bases, with 14 bases between them. The CDR3 sequence: CASSLAGDSRGYTF. CDR3 nucleotides: TGTGCCAGCAGCTTGGCCGGGGATAGCAGGGGCTACACCTTC.

The CDR3 sequence is CASGYMTGSIGYTF. CDR3 sequence (DNA): TGTGCCAGCGGATACATGACAGGGTCTATTGGCTACACCTTC. This chain uses TRBV6-5 with TRBJ1-2, with TRBD1 identical over 7 bases. Germline trimming cut 8 bases from V and 7 bases from J; bases unmatched to any gene: 13. Germline loops: CDR1 MNHEY, CDR2 SVGAGI. The CDR3 consists of 14 residues.

The rearrangement uses TRBV5-1 and TRBJ2-7, with D tentatively TRBD1 (6 bases). Germline assignment: CDR1 SGHRS and CDR2 YFSETQ. Trimming took off 1 base at V and 1 base at J, with 9 bases between the two ends. This CDR3 comprises 14 residues. CDR3 amino acids: CASSLQGISYEQYF. In nucleotides, the CDR3 is TGCGCCAGCAGCTTGCAGGGGATTTCCTACGAGCAGTACTTC. The variable domain in full, with the rest retrieved from reference TRBV5-1 and TRBJ2-7, is KAGVTQTPRYLIKTRGQQVTLSCSPISGHRSVSWYQQTPGQGLQFLFEYFSETQRNKGNFPGRFSGRQFSNSRSEMNVSTLELGDSALYLCASSLQGISYEQYFGPGTRLTVT.

The chain recombines TRBV2 with TRBJ2-3, with 8 bases aligning to TRBD1. The V gene end was trimmed by 7 bases and the J gene end by 4 bases; junction bases not matched to a gene: 7. Germline CDR1 SNHLY, CDR2 FYNNEI. The CDR3 has 14 amino acids. CDR3 bases: TGTGCCAGCACAGAGACAGGGGTGGCAGATACGCAGTATTTT. Translated, it gives CASTETGVADTQYF.

This rearrangement joins TRBV3-1 (or the pseudogene TRBV3-2) to TRBJ2-1; D uncertain. Looked up from germline, CDR1 is LGHDT and CDR2 is YNNKEL (reference sequence). CDR3 length: 17 amino acids. V lost 2 bases and J lost 4, with 18 bases in between. CDR3 coding DNA: TGTGCCAGCAGCCAAAGACGAGGCCAGTTAAAGTACAATGAGCAGTTCTTC. This gives the protein CASSQRRGQLKYNEQFF.

The V gene is TRBV6-4, the J gene TRBJ2-1; 10 nucleotides align to TRBD2. This CDR3 spans 17 amino acids. Germline V lookup: CDR1 MRHNA, CDR2 SNTAGT. V was clipped by 6 bases and J by 0 bases; unmatched bases: 8. The CDR3 DNA is TGTGCCAGCAGCAGACTAGCGGGTTACAGCTCCTACAATGAGCAGTTCTTC. It specifies CASSRLAGYSSYNEQFF.

V is TRBV11-2 and J is TRBJ2-1; 10 bases align to TRBD2. V trimming: 5 bases; J trimming: 2 bases; junction bases outside the gene matches: 3. Germline CDR1 reads SGHAT; CDR2 reads FQNNGV. The CDR3 consists of 15 residues. CDR3 protein: CASSRTSGAYNEQFF. The CDR3, as DNA: TGTGCCAGCAGCCGTACTAGCGGGGCCTACAATGAGCAGTTCTTC.

The rearrangement uses TRBV5-1 and TRBJ2-2; 11 bases match TRBD2. V gave up 4 bases and J gave up 3 bases; unmatched junction bases: 2. Germline V gene sequence: CDR1 SGHRS, CDR2 YFSETQ. This CDR3 comprises 15 residues. CDR3 loop: CASSMGLADTGELFF. CDR3 in DNA: TGCGCCAGCAGCATGGGACTAGCGGACACCGGGGAGCTGTTTTTT.

The chain uses TRBV7-3 and TRBJ2-3, with D maybe TRBD2 (5 bases). Germline V gene data show CDR1 as SGHTA and CDR2 as FQGTGA. The CDR3 sequence is 14 residues long. V was pared by 5 bases and J by 4 bases, with 13 bases between. CDR3 in amino acids: CASSPKTTPDTQYF. Written as DNA, the CDR3 is TGTGCCAGCAGCCCGAAGACTACACCAGATACGCAGTATTTT.

This clone was recorded once. The chain combines TRBV7-3 with TRBJ1-1; TRBD1 matches 9 bases. Trimming took 1 base from V and 13 from J; bases not matched to a gene: 7. Germline lookup yields CDR1 SGHTA and CDR2 FQGTGA. This CDR3 is built from 13 residues. CDR3: CASSLNRQGEVFF. The CDR3 bases are TGTGCCAGCAGCTTAAACCGACAGGGGGAGGTTTTCTTT.

This chain connects TRBV28 to TRBJ2-7; 8 bases are a match to TRBD1. The germline V gene has CDR1 MDHEN and CDR2 SYDVKM. With 5 bases clipped from V and 2 bases from J, the junction kept 11 bases outside the gene matches. CDR3 size: 16 residues. The CDR3 loop is CASSPLGQDYTYEQYF. The CDR3 nucleotides are TGTGCCAGCAGTCCACTGGGACAGGATTACACCTACGAGCAGTACTTC.

The chain employs TRBV2 and TRBJ2-3, with 9 positions matching TRBD2. The V gene's germline CDR1 is SNHLY and CDR2 FYNNEI. The CDR3 extends over 15 amino acids. The V gene end was trimmed by 8 bases and the J gene end by 5 bases; junction bases not matched to a gene: 11. CDR3 bases: TGTGCCAGCGGTAGTGAAGCGGGAGGTCAAGATACGCAGTATTTT. Translating it yields CASGSEAGGQDTQYF.

Here the CDR3 DNA reads TGTGCCAGCAGTGTACGACTAGCGGGTTCCTACGAGCAGTACTTC. Encoded protein: CASSVRLAGSYEQYF. The chain links TRBV28 to TRBJ2-7, with 10 bases that match TRBD2. The CDR3 has 15 residues. Looked up from germline, CDR1 is MDHEN and CDR2 is SYDVKM. V was clipped by 5 bases and J by 1 base; unmatched bases: 5.